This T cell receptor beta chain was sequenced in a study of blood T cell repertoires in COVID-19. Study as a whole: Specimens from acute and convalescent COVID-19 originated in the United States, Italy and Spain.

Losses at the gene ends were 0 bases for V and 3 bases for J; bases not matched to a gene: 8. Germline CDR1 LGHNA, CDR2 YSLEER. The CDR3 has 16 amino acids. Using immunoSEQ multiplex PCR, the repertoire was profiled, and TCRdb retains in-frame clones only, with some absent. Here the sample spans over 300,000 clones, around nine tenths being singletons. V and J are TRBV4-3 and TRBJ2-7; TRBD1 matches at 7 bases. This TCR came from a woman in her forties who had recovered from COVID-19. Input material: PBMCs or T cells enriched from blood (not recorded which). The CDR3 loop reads CASSQDRDSAFYEQYF. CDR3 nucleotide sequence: TGCGCCAGCAGCCAAGACCGGGACAGTGCGTTCTACGAGCAGTACTTC.